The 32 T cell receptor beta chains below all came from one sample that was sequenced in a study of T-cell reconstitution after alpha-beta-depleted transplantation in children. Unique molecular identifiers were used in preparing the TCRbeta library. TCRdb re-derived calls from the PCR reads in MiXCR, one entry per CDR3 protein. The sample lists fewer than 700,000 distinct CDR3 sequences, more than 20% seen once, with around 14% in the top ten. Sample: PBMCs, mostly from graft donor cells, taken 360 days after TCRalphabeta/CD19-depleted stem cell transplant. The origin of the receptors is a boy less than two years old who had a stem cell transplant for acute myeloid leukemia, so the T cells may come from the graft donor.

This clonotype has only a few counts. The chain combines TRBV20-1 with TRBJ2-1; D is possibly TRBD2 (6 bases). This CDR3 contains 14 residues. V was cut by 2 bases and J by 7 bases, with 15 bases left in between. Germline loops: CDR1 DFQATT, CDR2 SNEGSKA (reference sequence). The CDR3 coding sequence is TGCAGTGCTAGAAAGGGACTCCCTAGGAATGAGCAGTTCTTC. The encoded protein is CSARKGLPRNEQFF.

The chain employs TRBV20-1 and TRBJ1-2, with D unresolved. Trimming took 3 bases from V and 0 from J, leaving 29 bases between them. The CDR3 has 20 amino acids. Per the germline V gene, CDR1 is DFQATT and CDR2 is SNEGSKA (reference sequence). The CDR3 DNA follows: TGCAGTGCTAGTTTTGGCGAGAAAAGGAGTCCTATCGCTACTAACTATGGCTACACCTTC. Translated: CSASFGEKRSPIATNYGYTF.

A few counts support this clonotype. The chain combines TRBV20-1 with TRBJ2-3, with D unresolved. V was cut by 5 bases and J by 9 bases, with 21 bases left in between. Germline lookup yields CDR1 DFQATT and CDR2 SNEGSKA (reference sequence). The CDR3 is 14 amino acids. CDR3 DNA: TGCAGTGCTCGAACCCTAGTTGGCCCCGCCACGCAGTATTTT. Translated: CSARTLVGPATQYF.

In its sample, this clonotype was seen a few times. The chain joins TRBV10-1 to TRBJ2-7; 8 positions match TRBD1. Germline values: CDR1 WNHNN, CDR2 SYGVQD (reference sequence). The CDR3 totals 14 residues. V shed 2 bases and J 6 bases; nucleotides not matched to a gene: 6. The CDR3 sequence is CASSEMTGECEQYF. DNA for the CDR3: TGCGCCAGCAGTGAGATGACAGGGGAATGCGAGCAGTACTTC.

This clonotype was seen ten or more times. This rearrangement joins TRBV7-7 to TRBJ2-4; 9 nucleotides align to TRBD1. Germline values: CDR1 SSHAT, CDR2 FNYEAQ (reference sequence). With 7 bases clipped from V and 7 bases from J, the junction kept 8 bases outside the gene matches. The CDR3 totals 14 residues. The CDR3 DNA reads TGTGCCAGCACCCTTACAGGGGGCAAGAACATTCAGTACTTC. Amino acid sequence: CASTLTGGKNIQYF.

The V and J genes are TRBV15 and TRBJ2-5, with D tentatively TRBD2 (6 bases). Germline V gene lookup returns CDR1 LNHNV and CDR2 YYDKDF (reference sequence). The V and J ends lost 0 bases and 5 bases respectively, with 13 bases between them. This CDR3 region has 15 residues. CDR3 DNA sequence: TGTGCCACCAGCAGAGATCGGGCCCGGGGGGAGACCCAGTACTTC. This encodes CATSRDRARGETQYF.

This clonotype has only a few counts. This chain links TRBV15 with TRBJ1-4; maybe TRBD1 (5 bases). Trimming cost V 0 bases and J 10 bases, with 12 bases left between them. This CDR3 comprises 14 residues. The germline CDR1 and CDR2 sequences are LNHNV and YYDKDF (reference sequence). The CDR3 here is CATSRDRDLVKLFF. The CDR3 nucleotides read TGTGCCACCAGCAGAGATCGGGACCTAGTAAAACTGTTTTTT.

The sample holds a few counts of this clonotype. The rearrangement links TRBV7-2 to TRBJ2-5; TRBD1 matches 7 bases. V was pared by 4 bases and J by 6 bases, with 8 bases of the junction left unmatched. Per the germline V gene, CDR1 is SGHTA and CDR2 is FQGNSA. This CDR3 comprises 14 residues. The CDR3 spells CASSSRQGQKTQYF. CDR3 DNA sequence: TGTGCCAGCAGCTCCCGACAGGGTCAAAAGACCCAGTACTTC.

In DNA form, the CDR3 reads TGTGCCACCAGCAGAGATCAGGCGAGGGGTTCCCTCTACGAGCAGTACTTC. It yields the protein CATSRDQARGSLYEQYF. The rearrangement uses TRBV15 and TRBJ2-7; D may match TRBD1 or TRBD2 (5 bases each). This CDR3 is 17 amino acids long. Deletions cut 0 bases from V and 3 bases from J, with 18 bases between. The V gene's germline CDR1 is LNHNV and CDR2 YYDKDF (reference sequence). The variable domain in full, with the rest retrieved from reference TRBV15 and TRBJ2-7, is DAMVIQNPRYQVTQFGKPVTLSCSQTLNHNVMYWYQQKSSQAPKLLFHYYDKDFNNEADTPDNFQSRRPNTSFCFLDIRSPGLGDTAMYLCATSRDQARGSLYEQYFGPGTRLTVT.

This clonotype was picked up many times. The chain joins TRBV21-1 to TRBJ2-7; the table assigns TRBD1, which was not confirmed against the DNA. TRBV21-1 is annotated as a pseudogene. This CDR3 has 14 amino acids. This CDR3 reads CASGLGDAGYEQYF. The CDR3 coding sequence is TGTGCCAGCGGGCTAGGGGACGCCGGCTACGAGCAGTACTTC.

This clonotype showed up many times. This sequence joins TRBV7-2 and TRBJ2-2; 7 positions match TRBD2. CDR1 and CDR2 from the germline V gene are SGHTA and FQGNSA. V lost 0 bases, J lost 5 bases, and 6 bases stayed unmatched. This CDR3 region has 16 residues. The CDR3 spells CASSLAPGLTTGELFF. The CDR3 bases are TGTGCCAGCAGCTTAGCCCCGGGACTAACAACCGGGGAGCTGTTTTTT.

The CDR3 coding sequence is TGTGCCAGCAGGTCGGGGTCCTCGGGGGAGCAGTACGTC. Its translation: CASRSGSSGEQYV. V gene TRBV6-1 combines with J gene TRBJ2-7; D may be TRBD2 (5 bases). V lost 6 bases to trimming and J lost 7 bases, with 16 bases between them. CDR1 is MNHNS, CDR2 SASEGT, per germline. The CDR3 runs 13 residues.

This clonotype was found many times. DNA for the CDR3: TGTGCCAGCAGTTACTCGGCCTCCTACAATGAGCAGTTCTTC. Its protein product is CASSYSASYNEQFF. The chain carries TRBV28 and TRBJ2-1, with D uncertain. In germline, CDR1 is MDHEN, CDR2 SYDVKM. This CDR3 region has 14 residues. With 4 bases removed from V and 0 bases from J, the gap between germline ends came to 7 bases.

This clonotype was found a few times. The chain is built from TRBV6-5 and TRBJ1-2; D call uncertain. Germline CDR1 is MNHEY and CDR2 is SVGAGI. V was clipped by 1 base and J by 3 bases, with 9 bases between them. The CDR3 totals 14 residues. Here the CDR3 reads CASSYLPRHYGYTF. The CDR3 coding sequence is TGTGCCAGCAGTTACTTACCGAGACACTATGGCTACACCTTC.

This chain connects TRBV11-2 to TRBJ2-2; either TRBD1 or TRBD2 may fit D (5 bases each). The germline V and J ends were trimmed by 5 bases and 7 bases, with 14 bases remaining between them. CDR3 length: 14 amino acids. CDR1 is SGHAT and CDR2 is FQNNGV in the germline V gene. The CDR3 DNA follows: TGTGCCAGCAGCCCCCGAGGGGTGGGCGGGGAGCTGTTTTTT. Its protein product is CASSPRGVGGELFF.

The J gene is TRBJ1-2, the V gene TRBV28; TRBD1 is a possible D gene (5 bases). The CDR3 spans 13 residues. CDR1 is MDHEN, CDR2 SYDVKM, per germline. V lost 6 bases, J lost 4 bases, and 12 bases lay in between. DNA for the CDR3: TGTGCCAGCAGCATTCTAGACAGCTATGGCTACACCTTC. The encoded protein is CASSILDSYGYTF.

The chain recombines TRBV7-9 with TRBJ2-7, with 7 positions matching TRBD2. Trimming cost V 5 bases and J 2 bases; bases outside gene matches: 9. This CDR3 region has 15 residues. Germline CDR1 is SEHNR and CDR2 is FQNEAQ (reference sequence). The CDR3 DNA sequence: TGTGCCAGCAGCGCGCCAGGGAGCGGGGCCTACGAGCAGTACGTC. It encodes CASSAPGSGAYEQYV.

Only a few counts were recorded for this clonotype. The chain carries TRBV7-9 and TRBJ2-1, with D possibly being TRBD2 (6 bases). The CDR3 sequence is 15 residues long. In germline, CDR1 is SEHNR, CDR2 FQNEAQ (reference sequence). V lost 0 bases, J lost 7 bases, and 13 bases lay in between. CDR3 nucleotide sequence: TGTGCCAGCAGCTTAGCTAGGCGGGGTAGGAATGAGCAGTTCTTC. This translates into CASSLARRGRNEQFF. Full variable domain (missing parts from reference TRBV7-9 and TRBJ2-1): DTGVSQNPRHKITKRGQNVTFRCDPISEHNRLYWYRQTLGQGPEFLTYFQNEAQLEKSRLLSDRFSAERPKGSFSTLEIQRTEQGDSAMYLCASSLARRGRNEQFFGPGTRLTVL.

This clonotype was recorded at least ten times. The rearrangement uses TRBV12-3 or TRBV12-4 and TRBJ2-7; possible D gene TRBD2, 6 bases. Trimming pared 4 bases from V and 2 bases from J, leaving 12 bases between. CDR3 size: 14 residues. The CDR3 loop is CASSSGTVPYEQYV. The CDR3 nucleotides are TGTGCCAGCAGTTCCGGGACTGTCCCCTACGAGCAGTACGTC.

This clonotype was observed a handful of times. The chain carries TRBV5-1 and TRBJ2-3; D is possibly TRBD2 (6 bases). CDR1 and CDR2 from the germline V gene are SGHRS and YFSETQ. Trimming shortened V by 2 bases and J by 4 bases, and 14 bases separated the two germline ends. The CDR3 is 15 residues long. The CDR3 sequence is CASSLTSRSADTQYF. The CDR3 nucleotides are TGCGCCAGCAGCTTAACTAGCAGGAGTGCAGATACGCAGTATTTT.

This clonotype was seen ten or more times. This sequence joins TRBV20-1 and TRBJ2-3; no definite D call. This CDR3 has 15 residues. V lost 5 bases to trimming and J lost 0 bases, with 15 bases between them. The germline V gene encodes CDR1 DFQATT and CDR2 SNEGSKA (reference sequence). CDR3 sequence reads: CSALLPPRSTDTQYF. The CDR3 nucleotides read TGCAGTGCTCTACTCCCCCCGAGAAGCACAGATACGCAGTATTTT.

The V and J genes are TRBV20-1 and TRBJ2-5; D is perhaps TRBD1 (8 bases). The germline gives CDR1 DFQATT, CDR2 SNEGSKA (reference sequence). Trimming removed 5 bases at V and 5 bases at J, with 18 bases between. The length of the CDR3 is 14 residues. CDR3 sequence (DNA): TGCAGTGCTTCAAGGACAGGGAGGGTTGAGACCCAGTACTTC. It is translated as CSASRTGRVETQYF.

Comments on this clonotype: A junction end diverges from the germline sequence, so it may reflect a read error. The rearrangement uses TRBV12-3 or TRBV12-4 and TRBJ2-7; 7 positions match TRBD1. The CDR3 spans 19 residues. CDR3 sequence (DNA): TGTACCAGCAGTTTTATCCCTGGGGTGGTCAGACAGGGTGGGGACGAGCAGTACTTC. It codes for CTSSFIPGVVRQGGDEQYF.

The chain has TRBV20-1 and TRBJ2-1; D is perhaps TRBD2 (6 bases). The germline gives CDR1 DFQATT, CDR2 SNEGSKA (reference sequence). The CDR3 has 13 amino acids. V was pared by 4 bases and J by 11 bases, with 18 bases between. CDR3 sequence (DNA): TGCAGTGCTAACCGGCCGGCTAGCGATAAGCAGTTCTTC. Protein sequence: CSANRPASDKQFF.

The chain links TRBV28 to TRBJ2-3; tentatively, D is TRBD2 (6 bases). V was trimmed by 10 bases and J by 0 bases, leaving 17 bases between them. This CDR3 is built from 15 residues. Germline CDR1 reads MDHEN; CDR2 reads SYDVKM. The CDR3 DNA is TGTGCCACCACGGGGGTTCACCGAAGCACAGATACGCAGTATTTT. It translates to CATTGVHRSTDTQYF.

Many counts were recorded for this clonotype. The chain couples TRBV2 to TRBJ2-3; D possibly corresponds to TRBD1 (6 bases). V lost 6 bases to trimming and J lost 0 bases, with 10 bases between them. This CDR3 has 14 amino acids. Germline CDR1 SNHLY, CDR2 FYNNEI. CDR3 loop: CASRDRTSTDTQYF. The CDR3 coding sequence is TGTGCCAGCAGAGACAGGACTAGCACAGATACGCAGTATTTT.

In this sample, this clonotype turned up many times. CDR3 sequence reads: CASGESGANVLTF. In nucleotides, the CDR3 is TGTGCCAGCGGGGAGTCTGGGGCCAACGTCCTGACTTTC. V gene TRBV3-1 combines with J gene TRBJ2-6; D possibly corresponds to TRBD2 (5 bases). This CDR3 contains 13 residues. V lost 8 bases and J lost 1, with 6 bases in between. Germline CDR1 LGHDT, CDR2 YNNKEL (reference sequence).

Here the CDR3 DNA reads TGTGCCAGCAGTTACTCGGACAGGGCCCCCTACGAGCAGTACTTC. This encodes CASSYSDRAPYEQYF. The chain has TRBV6-2 or TRBV6-3 and TRBJ2-7; 8 bases line up with TRBD1. This CDR3 spans 15 amino acids. J was trimmed by 2 bases and V by 0 bases; bases with no gene match: 3. The germline V gene encodes CDR1 MNHEY and CDR2 SVGEGT.

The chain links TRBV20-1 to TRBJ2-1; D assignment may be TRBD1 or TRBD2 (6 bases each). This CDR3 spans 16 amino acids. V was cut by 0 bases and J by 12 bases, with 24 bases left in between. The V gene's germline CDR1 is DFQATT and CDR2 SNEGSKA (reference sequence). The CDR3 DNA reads TGCAGTGCTAGAGATCTAGGGGGGTTCGGGTTACAGGCGCAGTTCTTC. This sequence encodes CSARDLGGFGLQAQFF.

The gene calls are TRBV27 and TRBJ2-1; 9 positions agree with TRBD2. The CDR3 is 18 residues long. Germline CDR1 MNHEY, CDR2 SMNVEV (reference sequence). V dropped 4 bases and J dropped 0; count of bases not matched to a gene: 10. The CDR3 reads CASSSYSGGLLSYNEQFF. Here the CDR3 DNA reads TGTGCCAGCAGTTCTTACAGCGGGGGGCTACTCTCCTACAATGAGCAGTTCTTC.

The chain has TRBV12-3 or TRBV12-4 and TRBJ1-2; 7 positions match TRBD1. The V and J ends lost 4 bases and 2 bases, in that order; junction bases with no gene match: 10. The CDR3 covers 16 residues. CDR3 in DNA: TGTGCCAGCAGTTGGGCACCGGACAGGATCAACTATGGCTACACCTTC. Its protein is CASSWAPDRINYGYTF.

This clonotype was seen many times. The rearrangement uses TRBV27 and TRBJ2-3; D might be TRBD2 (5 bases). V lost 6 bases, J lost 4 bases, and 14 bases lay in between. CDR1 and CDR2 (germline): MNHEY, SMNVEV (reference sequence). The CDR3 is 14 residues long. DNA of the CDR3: TGTGCCAGCAGACTTGTGGGAGTCCCAGATACGCAGTATTTT. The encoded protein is CASRLVGVPDTQYF.